This T cell receptor (beta chain) was recovered during a study of cytomegalovirus exposure and HLA in healthy donors. Whole-study results and caveats: Altogether, 164 TCR beta chains were recorded as cytomegalovirus-associated. Later work showed greater clonal expansion in HLA-associated TCR beta chains than in equally common others. Generally TCR sequences proved uncommon, though certain public TCRs appeared in numerous donors.

V was pared by 0 bases and J by 3 bases, with 14 bases between. The CDR3 is 16 residues long. Germline loops: CDR1 MGHRA, CDR2 YSYEKL. Concerning this clone: Its target is not known.

The PCR used 60 Vbeta and 13 Jbeta primers. The protocol was immunoSEQ multiplex PCR, while the TCRdb copy is restricted to in-frame clones and leaves out a portion. The data hold 190,000 or so clones, with more than 65% observed a single time. This receptor was identified in a girl aged 5 to 17 in good health and CMV-seropositive. The rearrangement uses TRBV4-1 and TRBJ1-2, with D possibly being TRBD1 (6 bases). Material: PBMCs. The CDR3 DNA is TGCGCCAGCAGCCAAGACCTAATAGGGGGGGACTATGGCTACACCTTC. Its protein product is CASSQDLIGGDYGYTF.